This T cell receptor beta chain was documented in a study of beta chain features in type 1 diabetes. General observations from the study: In type 1 diabetes patients, VDJ junctions had fewer insertions; deletions at these junctions were more frequent. Among all four CD4+ subsets, Type 1 diabetes patients had TCRB CDR3s that were moderately but significantly shorter.

As to this clone: Its target is not known.

CDR3 length: 13 amino acids. V was shortened by 2 bases and J by 4 bases, with 6 bases between the two germline ends. CDR1 is MNHEY, CDR2 SVGAGI, per germline. Of the isolated RNA, all was reverse transcribed, and so the sequenced material was expressed TCRB transcripts. Sequenced by immunoSEQ multiplex PCR; TCRdb stores in-frame clones only, minus some. This sample has around 690,000 clones; 9.5% to 15% occur once, and the top ten carry roughly 0.12%. A sort by CD45RO/CCR7/CD25/CD127/CD95/CD27 yielded CD4+ naive, central memory, regulatory and stem cell-like memory cells. This chain links TRBV6-5 with TRBJ2-4, with a tentative D call TRBD2 (5 bases). The TCR originated in a man between 25 and 39 years old with type 1 diabetes. The sample taken for sequencing was naive CD4+ T cells from blood. CDR3 region: CASSYSGKNIQYF. In DNA, the CDR3 is TGTGCCAGCAGTTACAGCGGAAAAAACATTCAGTACTTC.